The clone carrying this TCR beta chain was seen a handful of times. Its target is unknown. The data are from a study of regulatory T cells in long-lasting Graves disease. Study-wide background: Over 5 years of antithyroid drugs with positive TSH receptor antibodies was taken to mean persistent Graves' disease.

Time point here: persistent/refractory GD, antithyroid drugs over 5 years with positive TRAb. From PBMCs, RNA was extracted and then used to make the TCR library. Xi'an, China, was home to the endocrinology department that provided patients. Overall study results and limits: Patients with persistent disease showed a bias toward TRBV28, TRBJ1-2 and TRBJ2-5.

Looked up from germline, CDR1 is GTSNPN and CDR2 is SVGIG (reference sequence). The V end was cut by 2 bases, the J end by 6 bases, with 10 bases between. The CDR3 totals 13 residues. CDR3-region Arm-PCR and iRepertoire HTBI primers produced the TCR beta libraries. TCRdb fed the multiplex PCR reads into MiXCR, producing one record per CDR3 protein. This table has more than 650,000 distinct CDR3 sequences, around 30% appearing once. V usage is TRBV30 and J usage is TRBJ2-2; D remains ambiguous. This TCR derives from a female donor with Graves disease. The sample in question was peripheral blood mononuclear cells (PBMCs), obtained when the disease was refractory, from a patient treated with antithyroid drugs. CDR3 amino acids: CAWSIKDAGELFF. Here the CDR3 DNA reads TGTGCCTGGAGTATCAAGGACGCCGGGGAGCTGTTTTTT.